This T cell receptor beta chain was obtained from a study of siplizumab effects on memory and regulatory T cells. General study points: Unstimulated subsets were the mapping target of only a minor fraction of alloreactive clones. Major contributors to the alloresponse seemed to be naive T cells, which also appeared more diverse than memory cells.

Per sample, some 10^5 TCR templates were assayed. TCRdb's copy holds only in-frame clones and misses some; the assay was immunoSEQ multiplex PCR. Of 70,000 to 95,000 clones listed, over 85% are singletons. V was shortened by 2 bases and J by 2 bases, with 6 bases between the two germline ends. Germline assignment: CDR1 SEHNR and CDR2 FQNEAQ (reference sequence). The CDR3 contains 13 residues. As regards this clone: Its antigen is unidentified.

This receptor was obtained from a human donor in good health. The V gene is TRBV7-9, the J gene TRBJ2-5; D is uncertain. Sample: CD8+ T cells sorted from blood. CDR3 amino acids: CASSLPQQETQYF. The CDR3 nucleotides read TGTGCCAGCAGCTTACCCCAGCAAGAGACCCAGTACTTC.